The rows below give T cell receptor beta chains drawn from one sample of a study of T cell repertoires in cytomegalovirus infection. TCRdb re-called the reads through MiXCR, storing one row per CDR3 protein. The profile shows about 150,000 distinct CDR3 sequences, 20% to 30% of them singletons. Sequencing was performed on PBMCs. The receptors were sampled from a human donor in good health (CMV status not recorded). Some clones in this sample may be carry-over from other donors' samples. CDR3s include the opening cysteine and the closing phenylalanine or tryptophan. Fields, in order: J gene, D gene, CDR3 length, clone size, V gene, CDR3 DNA, CDR3 protein. The D gene is left open where the match is weak. Clone size is not always given. Where it is, it says once, few, many or a class for expanded clones.

>TRBJ1-1|TRBD1|14|few|TRBV5-1
TGCGCCAGCAGCCCACGGACAGGGTTGCCTGAAGCTTTCTTT
CASSPRTGLPEAFF
>TRBJ1-3|-|15|-|TRBV9
TGTGCCAGCAGCGGCTACCCACGCTCTGGAAACACCATATATTTT
CASSGYPRSGNTIYF
>TRBJ2-5|-|15|-|TRBV28
TGTGCCAGCAGTTTATTAGGTGGGGAAACAGAGACCCAGTACTTC
CASSLLGGETETQYF
>TRBJ2-3|TRBD2|15|many|TRBV7-2
TGTGCCAGCGGAAGACTAGCGGGGGGGCCGGATACGCAGTATTTT
CASGRLAGGPDTQYF
>TRBJ2-1|-|18|many|TRBV5-6
TGTGCCAGCAGCTTGGCTTTACGAACGGGACTGGGAGACAATGAGCAGTTCTTC
CASSLALRTGLGDNEQFF
>TRBJ2-3|TRBD1|16|-|TRBV28
TGTGCCAGCAGTTCAGGGACAGGGATCATCACAGATACGCAGTATTTT
CASSSGTGIITDTQYF
>TRBJ1-5|-|15|few|TRBV20-1
TGCAGTGCTAGAGATCTAAGAGGGGCGGGTCAGCCCCAGCATTTT
CSARDLRGAGQPQHF
>TRBJ1-4|-|16|-|TRBV6-1
TGTGCCAGCAGGAGACTCGACACCTTAACTAATGAAAAACTGTTTTTT
CASRRLDTLTNEKLFF
>TRBJ1-2|TRBD1|15|-|TRBV5-6
TGTGCCAGCAGCTTAGGGGACAGCCAACCAAATGGCTACACCTTC
CASSLGDSQPNGYTF
>TRBJ2-5|-|15|many|TRBV7-2
TGTGCCAGCAGCTTAACTAGGACTCTCCAAGAGACCCAGTACTTC
CASSLTRTLQETQYF
>TRBJ1-6|-|14|once|TRBV28
TGTGCCAGCAGTTTGGAGAGGGCGGGTCGGGCCCTACACTTT
CASSLERAGRALHF
>TRBJ1-6|-|16|-|TRBV7-2
TGTGCCAGCAGCTTAGTAGGGGGGATCCCGCGGTCACCCCTCCACTTT
CASSLVGGIPRSPLHF
>TRBJ2-7|-|15|few|TRBV28
TGTGCCAGCAGTTTCATTACGTCGGCTTCCTACGAGCAGTACTTC
CASSFITSASYEQYF
>TRBJ1-1|-|16|many|TRBV7-8
TGTGCCAGCAGCTTAATGTCTAGGGGGGGAAACACTGAAGCTTTCTTT
CASSLMSRGGNTEAFF
>TRBJ1-1|TRBD1|16|-|TRBV6-1
TGTGCCAGCAGTGCTTCCGACAGGGGGCGTGCTCCTGAAGCTTTCTTT
CASSASDRGRAPEAFF
>TRBJ1-2|-|13|-|TRBV20-1
TGCAGTGCTAGGGGCCAGTCCAGCTATGGCTACACCTTC
CSARGQSSYGYTF
>TRBJ1-5|-|15|-|TRBV19
TGTGCTAGTAGTACGGGGCCCCAGGGCAATCTGCCCCAGCATTTT
CASSTGPQGNLPQHF
>TRBJ2-1|-|15|few|TRBV7-8
TGTGCCAGCCTCAATTTAGCGACTATCTACAATGAGCAGTTCTTC
CASLNLATIYNEQFF
>TRBJ2-3|TRBD2|15|few|TRBV7-9
TGTGCCAGCAGCCTGGCGACTAGCGGGGTTGATACGCAGTATTTT
CASSLATSGVDTQYF
>TRBJ1-2|-|14|few|TRBV5-1
TGCGCCAGCACCCCCTCGGGGGAGAACTATGGCTACACCTTC
CASTPSGENYGYTF
>TRBJ1-2|TRBD1|14|-|TRBV5-4
TGTGCCAGCAGCCGGGACAGGAGGCACTATGGCTACACCTTC
CASSRDRRHYGYTF
>TRBJ2-1|-|15|-|TRBV20-1
TGCAGTGCTATAGATCTGCGGGGCTCCTACAATGAGCAGTTCTTC
CSAIDLRGSYNEQFF
>TRBJ2-3|-|14|few|TRBV3-1
TGTGCCAGCAGCCATGCTGCGGACACAGATACGCAGTATTTT
CASSHAADTDTQYF
>TRBJ1-2|-|17|-|TRBV6-2/TRBV6-3
TGTGCCAGCAGTTACGAATTTGGGGGTCCACCGAGTTATGGCTACACCTTC
CASSYEFGGPPSYGYTF
>TRBJ1-1|TRBD1|15|-|TRBV29-1
TGCAGCGTATGGACAGGCCTAAACTACAACACTGAAGCTTTCTTT
CSVWTGLNYNTEAFF
>TRBJ2-7|TRBD1|15|-|TRBV28
TGTGCCAGCAGGAAGGGCGACAGGGAGATCTACGAGCAGTACTTC
CASRKGDREIYEQYF
>TRBJ2-7|TRBD1|14|many|TRBV7-2
TGTGCCAGCAGCTTAGATGACAGGGACTACGAGCAGTACTTC
CASSLDDRDYEQYF
>TRBJ1-5|-|16|many|TRBV6-1
TGTGCCAGCAGTGAAGTTTACGGTAGGGTCAATCAGCCCCAGCATTTT
CASSEVYGRVNQPQHF
>TRBJ1-2|TRBD1|14|-|TRBV5-4
TGTGCCAGCAGCTTGGGGGGACAGATCCGCGGCTACACCTTC
CASSLGGQIRGYTF
>TRBJ2-1|-|13|-|TRBV29-1
TGCAGCGTGGGGGCTTACATCTACAATGAGCAGTTCTTC
CSVGAYIYNEQFF
>TRBJ2-5|TRBD1|13|-|TRBV28
TGTGCCAGCAGTGGGGACAGCGAAGAGACCCAGTACTTC
CASSGDSEETQYF
>TRBJ2-1|-|15|-|TRBV24-1
TGTGCCACCAGTTCAACAGGATTTTCCTACAATGAGCAGTTCTTC
CATSSTGFSYNEQFF
>TRBJ2-7|-|12|-|TRBV28
TGTGCCAGCAGGCCTGGATTTATTGAGCAGTACTTC
CASRPGFIEQYF
>TRBJ2-2|-|14|many|TRBV25-1
TGTGCCAGCAGTGAATATAGGGACACCGGGGAGCTGTTTTTT
CASSEYRDTGELFF
>TRBJ2-1|TRBD1|15|-|TRBV12-3/TRBV12-4
TGTGCCAGCAGGACTATCATGGGACAGGTCAATGAGCAGTTCTTC
CASRTIMGQVNEQFF
>TRBJ2-5|-|16|few|TRBV4-3
TGCGCCAGCAGCCTACATCGACAGGCGTACCAAGAGACCCAGTACTTC
CASSLHRQAYQETQYF